These 25 T cell receptor beta chains were all obtained from the same sample, sequenced in a study of blood T cells in healthy people across ages. Sample-barcoded 5' priming and a J-beta primer mix drove a second PCR of 7 to 11 cycles. From the 5' RACE reads, TCRdb called clonotypes with MiXCR, one entry per CDR3 protein. The sample lists hundreds of thousands of distinct CDR3 sequences; 35% to 50% were seen once. Sequenced: blood. The receptor source for this set is an older man in good health.

The chain has TRBV25-1 and TRBJ2-3; the D is unclear. The germline V gene encodes CDR1 MGHDK and CDR2 SYGVNS. Trimming pared 1 base from V and 4 bases from J, leaving 6 bases between. The CDR3 consists of 13 residues. The CDR3 region has the DNA TGTGCCAGCAGTGAATTTTTGTCAGATACGCAGTATTTT. As protein: CASSEFLSDTQYF.

The chain joins TRBV9 to TRBJ2-7, with TRBD2 matching 9 bases. The V and J ends lost 0 bases and 3 bases, in that order; junction bases with no gene match: 4. CDR1 is SGDLS and CDR2 is YYNGEE in the germline V gene. The CDR3 covers 15 residues. This chain's CDR3 is CASSVASGAHYEQYF. In nucleotides, the CDR3 is TGTGCCAGCAGCGTAGCTAGCGGGGCCCACTACGAGCAGTACTTC.

Details on this clonotype: It is unclear where the CDR3 begins or ends on the DNA, so no DNA is shown, and the CDR3 is as TCRdb lists it. The rearrangement joins TRBV6-2 or TRBV6-3 to TRBJ2-7; TRBD2, the table's D call, was not compared with the DNA. The germline gives CDR1 MNHEY, CDR2 SVGEGT. The CDR3 has 15 residues if both end residues are counted. The CDR3 protein is CASSTSGSGRREQYF.

The chain employs TRBV20-1 and TRBJ2-5, with TRBD2 matching 10 bases. Germline CDR1 is DFQATT and CDR2 is SNEGSKA (reference sequence). The J segment lost 4 bases and the V segment lost 0 bases, leaving 14 bases of the junction unmatched. The CDR3 covers 18 residues. The CDR3 DNA sequence: TGCAGTGCTAGAGATATTAGTCTAGCGGGAGAGCCGGGAGAGACCCAGTACTTC. It translates to CSARDISLAGEPGETQYF.

The chain is built from TRBV7-9 and TRBJ2-1, with TRBD2 identical over 7 bases. The V gene's germline CDR1 is SEHNR and CDR2 FQNEAQ (reference sequence). This CDR3 contains 18 residues. Trimming at V came to 8 bases and at J to 3 bases, leaving 19 bases not matched to a gene. DNA for the CDR3: TGTGCCAGCGGCGACATAAGCGGGACTAACGAAAACTACAATGAGCAGTTCTTC. This codes for CASGDISGTNENYNEQFF.

The J gene is TRBJ2-7, the V gene TRBV7-8; D assignment may be TRBD1 or TRBD2 (5 bases each). The V gene lost 1 base and the J gene lost 7 bases, with 11 bases spanning the gap. Germline V gene lookup returns CDR1 SGHVS and CDR2 FQNEAQ. The CDR3 spans 13 residues. DNA of the CDR3: TGTGCCAGCAGCTTAGGAGGGGCGCAGGAGCAGTACTTC. Residues: CASSLGGAQEQYF.

The chain couples TRBV30 to TRBJ2-7; D may be TRBD2 (6 bases). The CDR3 extends over 13 amino acids. Germline CDR1 and CDR2: GTSNPN and SVGIG (reference sequence). Trimming removed 1 base from V and 3 bases from J, with 10 bases in between. The CDR3 sequence is CAWSALGGYEQYF. As DNA, the CDR3 is TGTGCCTGGAGTGCACTGGGGGGCTACGAGCAGTACTTC.

This chain joins TRBV27 and TRBJ2-3; TRBD1 is a possible D gene (6 bases). The CDR3 spans 16 residues. CDR1 is MNHEY, CDR2 SMNVEV, per germline (reference sequence). The germline V and J ends were trimmed by 3 bases and 0 bases, with 13 bases remaining between them. The DNA for the CDR3 is TGTGCCAGCAGTTTGATAACAGGGAAAAGCACAGATACGCAGTATTTT. Translating it yields CASSLITGKSTDTQYF.

The chain is built from TRBV5-1 and TRBJ2-5, with D hard to call. The CDR3 extends over 14 amino acids. Germline V gene lookup returns CDR1 SGHRS and CDR2 YFSETQ. Trimming left V 4 bases short and J 4 bases short, with 14 bases between. The CDR3 region has the DNA TGCGCCAGCAGCCCTAGACAAGTGGTAGAGACCCAGTACTTC. It codes for CASSPRQVVETQYF.

This clonotype was picked up a small number of times. This chain uses TRBV10-3 with TRBJ2-4; TRBD1 agrees at 7 bases. With the DNA end fitting TRBJ2-7 better, the J assignment may be wrong. CDR1 and CDR2 (germline): ENHRY, SYGVKD. The CDR3 is 14 residues long. CDR3 residues: CAISGAGTDYEQYF. The DNA of the CDR3 is TGTGCCATCAGTGGCGCTGGGACAGACTACGAGCAGTACTTC.

The chain combines TRBV14 with TRBJ2-4, with TRBD2 as a possible D gene (6 bases). V lost 4 bases and J lost 11, with 21 bases in between. The CDR3 has 15 amino acids. Germline V gene lookup returns CDR1 SGHDN and CDR2 FVKESK. CDR3 amino acids: CASSPITGLPNLQYF. The CDR3 DNA reads as TGTGCCAGCAGCCCAATTACGGGACTCCCTAATCTTCAGTACTTC.

The rearrangement uses TRBV20-1 and TRBJ2-1; possible D gene TRBD2, 6 bases. The CDR3 length is 14 residues. Germline V gene lookup returns CDR1 DFQATT and CDR2 SNEGSKA (reference sequence). V lost 2 bases and J lost 10, with 18 bases in between. The CDR3 nucleotides read TGCAGTGCTAGAACGGGGGATGGTATCAGAGAGCAGTTCTTC. Translated: CSARTGDGIREQFF.

There are a few counts of this clonotype. The CDR3 is CASSRGLAVTDTQYF. In DNA form, the CDR3 reads TGTGCCAGCAGCCGAGGACTAGCTGTTACAGATACGCAGTATTTT. This chain links TRBV11-3 with TRBJ2-3; 8 nucleotides align to TRBD2. The V and J ends lost 5 bases and 3 bases, in that order; junction bases with no gene match: 7. The CDR3 totals 15 residues. Germline V gives CDR1 SGHNT, CDR2 YENEEA.

The chain has TRBV2 and TRBJ1-2; 7 nucleotides line up with TRBD1. Germline CDR1 reads SNHLY; CDR2 reads FYNNEI. With 9 bases clipped from V and 4 bases from J, the junction kept 8 bases outside the gene matches. This CDR3 spans 13 amino acids. The CDR3 protein is CARRQGFGYGYTF. The CDR3 coding sequence is TGTGCCAGGAGACAGGGCTTCGGCTATGGCTACACCTTC.

This chain joins TRBV5-1 and TRBJ2-1; TRBD1 is a possible D gene (5 bases). The germline CDR1 and CDR2 sequences are SGHRS and YFSETQ. V lost 4 bases and J lost 6, with 14 bases in between. CDR3 length equals 14 residues. The DNA of the CDR3 is TGCGCCAGCAGCGTGGGGCCGTCAGCCAATGAGCAGTTCTTC. It yields the protein CASSVGPSANEQFF.

The V and J genes are TRBV5-6 and TRBJ1-1; 9 bases line up with TRBD1. The CDR3 is 14 amino acids. Germline-derived CDR1 and CDR2 are SGHDT and YYEEEE. V lost 4 bases, J lost 11 bases, and 12 bases stayed unmatched. The CDR3, as DNA: TGTGCCAGCAGCCTACCAGGGACAGGGCTTTCTGCTTTCTTT. This sequence encodes CASSLPGTGLSAFF.

This clonotype was seen ten or more times. The chain recombines TRBV19 with TRBJ2-4; tentatively, D is TRBD2 (5 bases). Trimming left V 7 bases short and J 2 bases short, with 15 bases between. The CDR3 sequence is 15 residues long. Germline assignment: CDR1 LNHDA and CDR2 SQIVND (reference sequence). The CDR3 here is CASTPPGFTKNIQYF. The CDR3 nucleotides read TGTGCCAGTACCCCTCCGGGGTTTACCAAAAACATTCAGTACTTC.

As regards this clonotype: A read error may explain this, as a much larger clone is one base away. The V call is TRBV5-1, the J call TRBJ2-1; 9 nucleotides agree with TRBD1. The J segment lost 10 bases and the V segment lost 4 bases, leaving 15 bases of the junction unmatched. CDR1 SGHRS and CDR2 YFSETQ come from the germline V gene. The CDR3 extends over 16 amino acids. The CDR3 protein is CASSPDGQGSSYEQFF. The CDR3 bases are TGCGCCAGCAGCCCGGACGGACAGGGGTCTTCCTACGAGCAGTTCTTC.

This clonotype was seen only a few times. The J gene is TRBJ1-2, the V gene TRBV6-2 or TRBV6-3; maybe TRBD1 (5 bases). V lost 2 bases and J lost 7, with 20 bases in between. The CDR3 runs 16 residues. The germline V gene has CDR1 MNHEY and CDR2 SVGEGT. In nucleotides, the CDR3 is TGTGCCAGCAGTTACGATGTCGGGGCCATGCCTGTTGGCTACACCTTC. It yields the protein CASSYDVGAMPVGYTF.

The CDR3 DNA is TGTGCCAGCAGTTACTGGGGCCGCCCGGATACGCAGTATTTT. This codes for CASSYWGRPDTQYF. This chain joins TRBV6-2 or TRBV6-3 and TRBJ2-3; maybe TRBD1 (5 bases). The CDR3 is 14 amino acids. Germline loops: CDR1 MNHEY, CDR2 SVGEGT. V was pared by 1 base and J by 6 bases, with 11 bases between.

V and J are TRBV27 and TRBJ2-4, with D maybe TRBD2 (6 bases). Germline V gives CDR1 MNHEY, CDR2 SMNVEV (reference sequence). This CDR3 contains 18 residues. Trimming shortened V by 6 bases and J by 0 bases, and 21 bases separated the two germline ends. The CDR3, as DNA: TGTGCCAGCAGCCGACTGACTGGGGAGGCCCTAGCCAAAAACATTCAGTACTTC. It translates to CASSRLTGEALAKNIQYF.

The chain uses TRBV5-1 and TRBJ2-5; 8 nucleotides match TRBD2. CDR3 length: 19 residues. Looked up from germline, CDR1 is SGHRS and CDR2 is YFSETQ. V dropped 0 bases and J dropped 4; count of bases not matched to a gene: 17. The CDR3 loop reads CASSLEGRGGAGVRETQYF. DNA of the CDR3: TGCGCCAGCAGCTTGGAAGGTCGGGGGGGAGCGGGAGTGAGAGAGACCCAGTACTTC.

Regarding this clonotype: A read error may be the cause here, since a much bigger clone is one base away. This chain connects TRBV6-5 to TRBJ1-2; a possible D gene is TRBD1 (6 bases). In germline, CDR1 is MNHEY, CDR2 SVGAGI. CDR3 size: 14 residues. In nucleotides, the CDR3 is TGTGCCAGCAGAGAGAGGACAGTGCCTTATGGCTGCACCTTC. It yields the protein CASRERTVPYGCTF.

The CDR3 spells CASRGATSGTYNEQYF. In nucleotides, the CDR3 is TGTGCCAGCAGGGGGGCTACTAGCGGGACCTACAATGAGCAGTACTTC. The rearrangement uses TRBV6-1 and TRBJ2-7; TRBD2 aligns across 10 bases. V gave up 6 bases and J gave up 7 bases; unmatched junction bases: 15. This CDR3 is 16 amino acids long. Germline V gene data show CDR1 as MNHNS and CDR2 as SASEGT.

This clonotype was picked up a small number of times. One end of the junction varies from germline; a read error may be responsible. The V call is TRBV9, the J call TRBJ1-2, with 7 bases identical to TRBD1. CDR3 length equals 13 residues. CDR1 SGDLS and CDR2 YYNGEE come from the germline V gene. The CDR3 DNA reads as TGTGCCGGCAGCGTAGACAGGGACTATGGCTACACCTTC. Protein sequence: CAGSVDRDYGYTF.